The rows below give T cell receptor beta chains drawn from one sample of a study of cytomegalovirus exposure and HLA in healthy donors. Method: immunoSEQ multiplex PCR; TCRdb's copy keeps in-frame clones and lacks some. Among roughly 260,000 clones listed, about four fifths were seen once. Material: PBMCs. Every receptor here comes from a woman in her forties in good health and CMV-seropositive. Both conserved end residues are part of each CDR3. The D gene is left open where the match is weak. The size of a clone is reported for some rows only, either as once, few or many, or as a class for expanded clones.

v_call	clone_size	j_call	d_call	cdr3_aa	cdr3_nt
TRBV28	.	TRBJ2-7	.	CASSVLGDEQYF	TGTGCCAGCAGTGTGCTAGGGGACGAGCAGTACTTC
TRBV6-5	once	TRBJ1-2	TRBD1	CASRTGTGYTF	TGTGCCAGCCGGACAGGGACTGGCTACACCTTC
TRBV28	few	TRBJ2-5	.	CASSFEGDQETQYF	TGTGCCAGCAGTTTTGAGGGGGACCAAGAGACCCAGTACTTC
TRBV6-4	.	TRBJ1-2	TRBD1	CASSDSNGQVIFLGDGYTF	TGTGCCAGCAGTGACTCGAACGGACAGGTCATATTCTTGGGGGATGGCTACACCTTC
TRBV12-1	.	TRBJ1-6	.	CASSFRRRNSPLHF	TGTGCCAGCAGCTTTCGCAGGCGTAATTCACCCCTCCACTTT
TRBV7-6	.	TRBJ2-2	.	CASSLSDRYTGELFF	TGTGCCAGCAGCCTTAGCGACCGATACACCGGGGAGCTGTTTTTT
TRBV28	few	TRBJ2-3	TRBD1	CASKPGGATDTQYF	TGTGCCAGCAAGCCAGGGGGCGCAACAGATACGCAGTATTTT
TRBV19	once	TRBJ2-2	TRBD2	CASSIGLAGGPGELFF	TGTGCCAGTAGTATAGGTCTAGCGGGAGGGCCCGGGGAGCTGTTTTTT
TRBV20-1	.	TRBJ1-1	.	CSALANTEAFF	TGCAGTGCTCTAGCCAACACTGAAGCTTTCTTT
TRBV11-3	once	TRBJ2-3	TRBD1	CASSVQGPTDTQYF	TGTGCCAGCAGCGTACAGGGGCCCACAGATACGCAGTATTTT
TRBV6-6	.	TRBJ2-7	.	CASSSKRDTLGQYF	TGTGCCAGCAGTTCAAAGCGGGACACCCTTGGGCAGTACTTC
TRBV27	.	TRBJ1-1	TRBD1	CASRSRGETTEAFF	TGTGCCAGCAGGTCCAGGGGGGAGACCACTGAAGCTTTCTTT
TRBV5-1	.	TRBJ2-7	.	CASSSYNRASKENEQYF	TGCGCCAGCAGCTCGTACAACAGGGCGTCTAAGGAGAACGAGCAGTACTTC
TRBV7-2	.	TRBJ1-1	.	CASSPAGQSNTEAFF	TGTGCCAGCAGCCCAGCCGGACAATCGAACACTGAAGCTTTCTTT
TRBV28	.	TRBJ1-2	.	CASSPANYGYTF	TGTGCCAGCAGCCCAGCTAACTATGGCTACACCTTC
TRBV2	once	TRBJ2-5	TRBD2	CASGGGTIQETQYF	TGTGCCAGCGGTGGGGGGACTATCCAAGAGACCCAGTACTTC
TRBV7-2	.	TRBJ2-7	TRBD2	CASSSKYSGSFYEQYF	TGTGCCAGCAGCTCCAAATATAGCGGGAGTTTCTACGAGCAGTACTTC
TRBV9	.	TRBJ1-4	.	CASSVAGRVDEKLFF	TGTGCCAGCAGCGTAGCTGGCAGGGTTGACGAAAAACTGTTTTTT
TRBV29-1	.	TRBJ1-2	TRBD1	CSVADRVYGYTF	TGCAGCGTTGCGGACAGGGTCTATGGCTACACCTTC
TRBV11-3	.	TRBJ2-7	.	CASSLGHPYEQYF	TGTGCCAGCAGCTTAGGACACCCCTACGAGCAGTACTTC
TRBV30	.	TRBJ1-5	TRBD1	CAWEGQGNQPQHF	TGTGCCTGGGAGGGACAGGGAAATCAGCCCCAGCATTTT
TRBV19	.	TRBJ2-2	TRBD1	CASSIGAGGEVELFF	TGTGCCAGTAGTATAGGAGCAGGGGGAGAAGTGGAGCTGTTTTTT
TRBV29-1	.	TRBJ1-4	.	CSVNPLAGTNEKLFF	TGCAGCGTTAACCCCCTCGCGGGTACTAATGAAAAACTGTTTTTT
TRBV30	.	TRBJ2-1	TRBD2	CAWSPPSGTYNEQFF	TGTGCCTGGAGCCCCCCCAGCGGGACCTACAATGAGCAGTTCTTC
TRBV4-2	.	TRBJ2-1	TRBD2	CASSQRGLAGEGEQFF	TGTGCCAGCAGCCAACGTGGACTAGCGGGAGAGGGTGAGCAGTTCTTC
TRBV30	.	TRBJ1-2	.	CAWSVRKGAGYTF	TGTGCCTGGAGTGTACGTAAAGGGGCCGGCTACACCTTC
TRBV7-8	.	TRBJ1-2	.	CASSLGGMGYGYTF	TGTGCCAGCAGCTTGGGGGGGATGGGCTATGGCTACACCTTC
TRBV29-1	.	TRBJ2-7	TRBD2	CSVARREGLIHEQYF	TGCAGCGTTGCCCGGCGGGAGGGCCTCATCCACGAGCAGTACTTC
TRBV5-4	.	TRBJ2-3	.	CASSFQRSTDTQYF	TGTGCCAGCAGCTTCCAGCGGAGCACAGATACGCAGTATTTT
TRBV9	few	TRBJ2-1	.	CASSVSPGFYNEQFF	TGTGCCAGCAGCGTATCTCCGGGTTTCTACAATGAGCAGTTCTTC
TRBV29-1	.	TRBJ2-7	.	CSVSWQGYEQYF	TGCAGCGTATCCTGGCAGGGCTACGAGCAGTACTTC
TRBV5-5	.	TRBJ2-7	TRBD2	CASSLGLAGVYEQYF	TGTGCCAGCAGCTTAGGACTAGCCGGGGTCTACGAGCAGTACTTC
TRBV18	once	TRBJ1-2	.	CASSVTGTNYGYTF	TGTGCCAGCTCAGTAACCGGGACAAACTATGGCTACACCTTC
TRBV6-5	.	TRBJ2-7	TRBD2	CASSYRASGTYEQYF	TGTGCCAGCAGTTACAGGGCTAGCGGCACCTACGAGCAGTACTTC
TRBV9	.	TRBJ2-1	TRBD2	CASSPKQTSGSRAYNEQFF	TGTGCCAGCAGCCCCAAGCAGACTAGCGGGAGCAGAGCCTACAATGAGCAGTTCTTC
TRBV28	.	TRBJ2-7	TRBD2	CASSFGGGDEQYF	TGTGCCAGCAGTTTCGGGGGAGGGGATGAGCAGTACTTC
TRBV18	.	TRBJ2-7	TRBD2	CASSPPTSGGEQYF	TGTGCCAGCTCACCACCAACTAGCGGGGGCGAGCAGTACTTC
TRBV18	.	TRBJ1-1	.	CASSPNIGQQNTEAFF	TGTGCCAGCTCACCAAACATAGGACAACAGAACACTGAAGCTTTCTTT
TRBV13	.	TRBJ2-1	TRBD1	CASSLGRTGRNEQFF	TGTGCCAGCAGCTTAGGGAGGACAGGGCGCAATGAGCAGTTCTTC
TRBV7-3	.	TRBJ1-4	TRBD1	CASSPGQGEKLFF	TGTGCCAGCAGCCCGGGACAGGGGGAAAAACTGTTTTTT